Listed below are T cell receptor beta chains from one sample, sequenced in a study of HIV-infected patients and healthy controls. TCRdb ran MiXCR on the 5' RACE reads and lists one entry per CDR3 protein. The sample lists 18,000 or so distinct CDR3 sequences, about 19% occurring once. Sequenced material: CD8+ T cells from blood. The receptors shown here come from a human donor in good health. Each CDR3 is given with its conserved first and last residue. Each record gives: J gene, V gene, clone size, D gene, CDR3 protein, CDR3 DNA. D genes are given only for firm matches. Only part of the rows carry a size: once, few, many, or a class if the clone is expanded.

TRBJ2-7	TRBV11-2	few	TRBD1	CASRKQGVEQYF	TGTGCCAGCAGAAAACAGGGGGTCGAGCAGTACTTC
TRBJ2-1	TRBV7-8	few	NA	CASSFRLGGVDEQFF	TGTGCCAGCAGCTTCAGACTAGGGGGAGTCGATGAGCAGTTCTTC
TRBJ2-1	TRBV27	few	NA	CASSPYSTSSHEQFF	TGTGCCAGCAGCCCTTACTCGACTAGTTCCCATGAGCAGTTCTTC
TRBJ2-1	TRBV6-2/TRBV6-3	NA	TRBD1	CASSHPGQLSSYNEQFF	TGTGCCAGCAGTCACCCGGGACAGCTGAGCTCCTACAATGAGCAGTTCTTC
TRBJ2-3	TRBV5-4	few	NA	CASSLFPGDTSTDTQYF	TGTGCCAGCAGCTTGTTTCCGGGAGATACTAGCACAGATACGCAGTATTTT
TRBJ2-7	TRBV20-1	NA	NA	CSASEGYEQYF	TGCAGTGCTAGTGAGGGCTACGAGCAGTACTTC
TRBJ1-5	TRBV12-3/TRBV12-4	many	NA	CASSLSPSNQPQHF	TGTGCCAGCAGTTTAAGTCCTAGCAATCAGCCCCAGCATTTT
TRBJ1-2	TRBV4-1	many	NA	CASSQLPGPAHGYTF	TGCGCCAGCAGCCAATTACCCGGGCCGGCGCATGGCTACACCTTC
TRBJ1-5	TRBV27	few	NA	CASSPGWGLHQPQHF	TGTGCCAGCAGTCCTGGATGGGGGCTCCATCAGCCCCAGCATTTT
TRBJ1-6	TRBV20-1	few	NA	CSAPFGDYNSPLHF	TGCAGTGCTCCCTTCGGCGATTATAATTCACCCCTCCACTTT
TRBJ2-7	TRBV28	many	TRBD2	CASSLVAGAPDEQYF	TGTGCCAGCAGTTTAGTAGCGGGAGCACCTGACGAGCAGTACTTC
TRBJ1-5	TRBV19	many	NA	CASSIVAASNQPQHF	TGTGCCAGTAGTATTGTGGCAGCCAGCAATCAGCCCCAGCATTTT
TRBJ2-7	TRBV30	NA	NA	CAWSPRSPLEQYF	TGTGCCTGGAGCCCCCGCAGTCCCCTCGAGCAGTACTTC
TRBJ2-1	TRBV21-1	NA	NA	CASSKKLAGGVYNEQFF	TGTGCCAGCAGCAAAAAGCTAGCGGGGGGGGTTTACAATGAGCAGTTCTTC
TRBJ2-1	TRBV6-5	few	NA	CASSYGSDNEQFF	TGTGCCAGCAGTTACGGCAGCGACAATGAGCAGTTCTTC
TRBJ1-2	TRBV4-1	few	NA	CASSQSGAPYGYTF	TGCGCCAGCAGCCAATCAGGCGCTCCCTATGGCTACACCTTC
TRBJ1-1	TRBV6-1	few	NA	CASSERTGTTEAFF	TGTGCCAGCAGTGAACGTACAGGGACCACTGAAGCTTTCTTT
TRBJ2-3	TRBV25-1	few	TRBD1	CASSDRGTQYF	TGTGCCAGCAGTGACAGGGGGACGCAGTATTTT
TRBJ2-1	TRBV3-1	many	NA	CASSQDVGIRTNNEQFF	TGTGCCAGCAGCCAAGACGTGGGAATCCGTACAAACAATGAGCAGTTCTTC
TRBJ1-6	TRBV25-1	NA	NA	CASRLTGSISPLHF	TGTGCCAGCAGGTTGACAGGCTCGATCTCACCCCTCCACTTT
TRBJ2-5	TRBV24-1	medium-sized	NA	CATSDFPHGETQYF	TGTGCCACCAGTGATTTTCCCCACGGGGAGACCCAGTACTTC
TRBJ2-1	TRBV20-1	NA	TRBD2	CSARGELAGEGQFF	TGCAGTGCTAGGGGGGAGCTAGCGGGGGAGGGGCAGTTCTTC